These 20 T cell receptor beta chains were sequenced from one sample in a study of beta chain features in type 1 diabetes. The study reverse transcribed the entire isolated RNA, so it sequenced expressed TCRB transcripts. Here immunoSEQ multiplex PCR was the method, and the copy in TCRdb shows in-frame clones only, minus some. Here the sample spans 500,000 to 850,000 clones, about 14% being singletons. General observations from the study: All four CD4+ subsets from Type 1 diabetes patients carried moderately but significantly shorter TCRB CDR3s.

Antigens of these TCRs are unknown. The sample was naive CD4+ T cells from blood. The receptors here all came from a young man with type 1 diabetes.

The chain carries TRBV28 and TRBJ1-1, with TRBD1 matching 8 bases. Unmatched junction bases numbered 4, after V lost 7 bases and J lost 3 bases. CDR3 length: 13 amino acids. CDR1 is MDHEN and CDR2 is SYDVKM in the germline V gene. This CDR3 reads CASISGGYTEAFF. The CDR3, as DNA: TGTGCCAGCATCTCAGGGGGCTACACTGAAGCTTTCTTT.

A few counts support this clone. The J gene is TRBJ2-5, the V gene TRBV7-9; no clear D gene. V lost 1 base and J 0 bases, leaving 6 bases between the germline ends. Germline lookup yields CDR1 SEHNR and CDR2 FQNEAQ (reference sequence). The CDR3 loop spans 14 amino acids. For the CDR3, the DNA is TGTGCCAGCAGCTTAGGGGTACACCAAGAGACCCAGTACTTC. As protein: CASSLGVHQETQYF.

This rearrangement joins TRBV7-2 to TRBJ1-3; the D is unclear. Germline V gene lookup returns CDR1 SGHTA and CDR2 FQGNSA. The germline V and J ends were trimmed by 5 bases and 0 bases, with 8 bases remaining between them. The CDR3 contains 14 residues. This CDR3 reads CASSAQSSGNTIYF. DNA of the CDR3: TGTGCCAGCAGCGCACAGAGCTCTGGAAACACCATATATTTT.

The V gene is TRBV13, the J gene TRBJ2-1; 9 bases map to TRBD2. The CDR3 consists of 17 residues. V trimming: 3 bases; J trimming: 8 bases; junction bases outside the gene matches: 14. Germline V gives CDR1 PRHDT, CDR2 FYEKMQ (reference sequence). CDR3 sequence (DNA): TGTGCCAGCAGCTTCTTGCTAGCGGGATCTTCGGGAGATGAGCAGTTCTTC. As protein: CASSFLLAGSSGDEQFF.

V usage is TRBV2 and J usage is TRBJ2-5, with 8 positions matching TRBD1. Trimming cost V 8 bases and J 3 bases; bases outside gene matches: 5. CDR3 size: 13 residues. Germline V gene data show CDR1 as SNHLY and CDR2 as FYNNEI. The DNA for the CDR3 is TGTGCCAGCGAAGACAGGGGCGAAGAGACCCAGTACTTC. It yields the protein CASEDRGEETQYF. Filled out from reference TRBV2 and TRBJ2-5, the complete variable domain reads EPEVTQTPSHQVTQMGQEVILRCVPISNHLYFYWYRQILGQKVEFLVSFYNNEISEKSEIFDDQFSVERPDGSNFTLKIRSTKLEDSAMYFCASEDRGEETQYFGPGTRLLVL.

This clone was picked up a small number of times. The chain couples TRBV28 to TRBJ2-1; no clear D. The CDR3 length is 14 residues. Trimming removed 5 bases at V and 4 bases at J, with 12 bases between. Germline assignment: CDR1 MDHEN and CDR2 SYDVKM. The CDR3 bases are TGTGCCAGCAGTACGGCCCCTTCTTACAATGAGCAGTTCTTC. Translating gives CASSTAPSYNEQFF.

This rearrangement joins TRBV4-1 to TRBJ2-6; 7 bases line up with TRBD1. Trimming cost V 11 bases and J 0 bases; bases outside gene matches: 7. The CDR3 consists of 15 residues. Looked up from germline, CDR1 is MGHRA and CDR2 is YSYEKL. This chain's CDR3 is CAVAGGFSGANVLTF. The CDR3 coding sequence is TGCGCCGTGGCAGGGGGATTCTCTGGGGCCAACGTCCTGACTTTC.

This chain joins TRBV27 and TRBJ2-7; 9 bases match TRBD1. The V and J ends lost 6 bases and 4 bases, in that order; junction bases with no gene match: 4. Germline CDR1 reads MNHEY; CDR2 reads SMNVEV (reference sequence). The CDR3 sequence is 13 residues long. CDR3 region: CASSPGQGYEQYF. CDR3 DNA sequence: TGTGCCAGCAGCCCTGGACAGGGGTACGAGCAGTACTTC.

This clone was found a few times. The CDR3 sequence is CATREGSNTEAFF. DNA for the CDR3: TGTGCCACCAGGGAGGGGTCGAACACTGAAGCTTTCTTT. V and J are TRBV10-3 and TRBJ1-1, with D perhaps matching TRBD1 (5 bases). The CDR3 is 13 amino acids. The germline V and J ends were trimmed by 10 bases and 1 base, with 13 bases remaining between them. The germline gives CDR1 ENHRY, CDR2 SYGVKD.

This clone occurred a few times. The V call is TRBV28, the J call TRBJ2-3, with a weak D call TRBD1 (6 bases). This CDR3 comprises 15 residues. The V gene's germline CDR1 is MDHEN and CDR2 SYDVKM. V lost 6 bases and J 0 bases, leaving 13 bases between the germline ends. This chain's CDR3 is CASSTNRASTDTQYF. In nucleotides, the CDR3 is TGTGCCAGCAGCACCAACAGGGCTAGCACAGATACGCAGTATTTT.

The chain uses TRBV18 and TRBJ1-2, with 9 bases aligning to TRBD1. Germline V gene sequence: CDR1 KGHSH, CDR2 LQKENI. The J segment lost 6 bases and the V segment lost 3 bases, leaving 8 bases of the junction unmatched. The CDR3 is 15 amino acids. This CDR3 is CASSPGQGVFNGYTF. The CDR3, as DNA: TGTGCCAGCTCACCGGGACAGGGAGTTTTCAATGGCTACACCTTC. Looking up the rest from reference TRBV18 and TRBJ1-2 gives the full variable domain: NAGVMQNPRHLVRRRGQEARLRCSPMKGHSHVYWYRQLPEEGLKFMVYLQKENIIDESGMPKERFSAEFPKEGPSILRIQQVVRGDSAAYFCASSPGQGVFNGYTFGSGTRLTVV.

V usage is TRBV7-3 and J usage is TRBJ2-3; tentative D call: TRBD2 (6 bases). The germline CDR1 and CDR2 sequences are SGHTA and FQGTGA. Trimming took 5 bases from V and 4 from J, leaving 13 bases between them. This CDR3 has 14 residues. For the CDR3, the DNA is TGTGCCAGCAGCCCCTCGGGCGGGGCAGATACGCAGTATTTT. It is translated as CASSPSGGADTQYF.

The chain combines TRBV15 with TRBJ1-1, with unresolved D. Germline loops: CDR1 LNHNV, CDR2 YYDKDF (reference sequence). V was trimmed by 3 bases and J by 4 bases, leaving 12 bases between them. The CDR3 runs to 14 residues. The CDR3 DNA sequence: TGTGCCACCAGCAGCTCTGATCCGGGCACTGAAGCTTTCTTT. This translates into CATSSSDPGTEAFF.

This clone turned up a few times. CDR3 nucleotides: TGTGCCTGGAGTGTAATGGGACAGCCAAATCAGCCCCAGCATTTT. It codes for CAWSVMGQPNQPQHF. The rearrangement links TRBV30 to TRBJ1-5; TRBD1 matches at 7 bases. Germline loops: CDR1 GTSNPN, CDR2 SVGIG (reference sequence). Trimming took 0 bases from V and 4 from J; bases not matched to a gene: 6. The CDR3 has 15 amino acids. Drawing the rest from reference TRBV30 and TRBJ1-5, the complete variable domain is SQTIHQWPATLVQPVGSPLSLECTVEGTSNPNLYWYRQAAGRGLQLLFYSVGIGQISSEVPQNLSASRPQDRQFILSSKKLLLSDSGFYLCAWSVMGQPNQPQHFGDGTRLSIL.

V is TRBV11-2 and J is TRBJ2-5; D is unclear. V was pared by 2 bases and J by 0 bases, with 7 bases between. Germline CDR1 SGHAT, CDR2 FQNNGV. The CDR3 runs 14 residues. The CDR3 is CASSLTDHQETQYF. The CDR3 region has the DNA TGTGCCAGCAGCTTAACGGACCACCAAGAGACCCAGTACTTC.

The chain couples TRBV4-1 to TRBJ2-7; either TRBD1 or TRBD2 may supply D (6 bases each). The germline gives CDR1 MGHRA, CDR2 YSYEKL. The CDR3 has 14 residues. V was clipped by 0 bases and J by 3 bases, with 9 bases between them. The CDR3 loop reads CASSQDGGLYEQYF. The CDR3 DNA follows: TGCGCCAGCAGCCAAGATGGGGGGCTCTACGAGCAGTACTTC.

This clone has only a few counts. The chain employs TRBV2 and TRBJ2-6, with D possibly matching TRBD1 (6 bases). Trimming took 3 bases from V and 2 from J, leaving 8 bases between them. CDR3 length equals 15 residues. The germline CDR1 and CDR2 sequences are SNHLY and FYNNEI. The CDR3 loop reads CASSETGAGANVLTF. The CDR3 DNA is TGTGCCAGCAGTGAGACAGGAGCTGGGGCCAACGTCCTGACTTTC.

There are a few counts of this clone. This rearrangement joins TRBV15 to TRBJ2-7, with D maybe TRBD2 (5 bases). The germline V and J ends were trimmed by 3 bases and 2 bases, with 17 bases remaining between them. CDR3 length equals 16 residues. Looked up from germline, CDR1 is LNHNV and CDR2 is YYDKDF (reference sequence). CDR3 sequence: CATSSGPGKKTYEQYF. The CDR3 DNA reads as TGTGCCACCAGCAGTGGGCCCGGGAAGAAGACCTACGAGCAGTACTTC.

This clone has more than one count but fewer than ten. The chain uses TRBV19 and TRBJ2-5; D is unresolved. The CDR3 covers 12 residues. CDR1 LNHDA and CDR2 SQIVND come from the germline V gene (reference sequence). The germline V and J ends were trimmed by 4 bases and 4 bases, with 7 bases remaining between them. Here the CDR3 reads CASSNNLETQYF. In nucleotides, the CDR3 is TGTGCCAGTAGTAACAACCTAGAGACCCAGTACTTC. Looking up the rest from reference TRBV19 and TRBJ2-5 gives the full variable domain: DGGITQSPKYLFRKEGQNVTLSCEQNLNHDAMYWYRQDPGQGLRLIYYSQIVNDFQKGDIAEGYSVSREKKESFPLTVTSAQKNPTAFYLCASSNNLETQYFGPGTRLLVL.

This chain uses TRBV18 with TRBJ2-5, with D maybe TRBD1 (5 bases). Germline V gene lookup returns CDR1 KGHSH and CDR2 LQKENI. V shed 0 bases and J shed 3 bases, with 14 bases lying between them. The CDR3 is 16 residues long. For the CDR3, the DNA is TGTGCCAGCTCACCACCGCCACAGGCGCTAGAAGAGACCCAGTACTTC. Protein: CASSPPPQALEETQYF. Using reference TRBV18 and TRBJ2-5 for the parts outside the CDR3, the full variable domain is NAGVMQNPRHLVRRRGQEARLRCSPMKGHSHVYWYRQLPEEGLKFMVYLQKENIIDESGMPKERFSAEFPKEGPSILRIQQVVRGDSAAYFCASSPPPQALEETQYFGPGTRLLVL.